The present T cell receptor beta chain was sequenced within a study of Graves' ophthalmopathy and Graves' hyperthyroidism (dated by TCRdb to 2016 to 2018). Context from the whole study: Peripheral blood was collected at initial diagnosis, prior to any treatment. The study used TCR beta repertoire signatures to distinguish Graves' ophthalmopathy from Graves' hyperthyroidism and to predict progression to ophthalmopathy. In total, approximately 130 blood samples were TCR-sequenced: roughly 45 ophthalmopathy, some 72 hyperthyroidism and about 17 hyperthyroidism-to-ophthalmopathy patients. To explore V-J signatures that separate ophthalmopathy from hyperthyroidism, a discovery set of 95 to 100 patients was enrolled, consisting of about 45 with ophthalmopathy and roughly 60 with stable hyperthyroidism. The independent validation cohort included 18 to 20 hyperthyroidism patients plus 17 patients who later progressed from hyperthyroidism to ophthalmopathy. In roughly six hyperthyroidism patients, the T-cell repertoires found in thyroid tissue were compared with those found in blood. Once sampling was done, hyperthyroidism patients were given methimazole at a starting dose of 30 mg daily, while ophthalmopathy patients were given high-dose intravenous methylprednisolone. The 100 discovery patients were randomly divided into training and test sets at a 7:3 ratio. Broad study findings and their caveats: In validation, the model predicted ophthalmopathy progression with 70.59% sensitivity and 72.22% specificity; roughly 11 predicted patients were CT-confirmed with GO in a median of around 6 months. The 13-signature model separated ophthalmopathy from stable hyperthyroidism with approximately 90% sensitivity and approximately 83% specificity in cross-validation, and 80%/75% in the test set. Most of the expanded thyroid clonotypes with a frequency above 0.001 were also detected in blood, and it was suggested that the thyroid immune response may be reflected by blood repertoires. Sample size was not statistically predetermined, and group allocation was not concealed from the investigators.

Patients with ophthalmopathy had moderately to severely active disease, with a Clinical Activity Score of 3 or more, a NOSPECS grade of 4 or more, and a disease duration of less than 3 months. Patients with other autoimmune diseases, uncontrolled infections, pregnancy or lactation were excluded. Diagnosis was based on clinical symptoms, serum thyroxine, TRAb, thyroid ultrasound and orbital computed tomography. PBMCs were isolated from about 9 ml of fresh peripheral blood by Ficoll-Paque density gradient centrifugation. Trizol reagent was used to extract the total RNA, and its quality was then checked on an Agilent 2100 Bioanalyzer. About this clonotype itself: No antigen is known for it. It has no much larger one-base neighbor in the sample; base qualities were not kept.

TCR beta CDR3 regions were amplified from RNA transcripts for repertoire sequencing. HTBI primers and the Qiagen OneStep RT-PCR kit were used in a first-round RT-PCR, which was followed by a second-round multiplex PCR, size selection and purification. Libraries were sequenced on an Illumina HiSeq2000 using paired-end 100 bp reads. Concerning the study's data processing: Reads were processed with SOAPnuke, discarding reads with adapters, uncalled bases, mean Phred below 15, or no exact constant-primer or identifier match. COPE v1.2.5 was used to merge high-quality paired reads. Each unique nucleotide sequence was treated as a clonotype, and MiTCR v1.1 was used to align the clonotypes to the IMGT TRB V, D and J references. Analysis was restricted to V-J combinations with a frequency above 0.0001, which covered about 99% of repertoires. For each V-J combination, a TCR clonal expansion and chaos score was defined as F50 clonal expansion divided by the chaos observed in the TCRdist matrix. Welch's t-statistics and random forest were used to reduce features to about a dozen V-J combinations, which were fed into a naive Bayes classifier. The Morisita-Horn index was used to measure how similar the thyroid and blood repertoires were. TCRdb passed the public sequencing reads through fastp at Q25 and MiXCR, retaining productive beta sequences. Every entry covers one CDR3 protein and lists the most common genes and DNA from its rows. For this entry, the V and J calls and clone size follow TCRdb and not the study's own pipeline. For this sample the table gives around 400,000 distinct CDR3 sequences, of which around 20% were detected only once. The leading ten clones occupy roughly 1.4% of the sample.

The CDR3, cysteine through phenylalanine, is 13 amino acids long. Of all the DNA, just the CDR3 is kept, 39 bases in frame from base 1. According to the germline V gene, CDR1 reads KGHSH and CDR2 reads LQKENI. The V end gives up 6 bases and the J end 5 bases, leaving 7 bases in the junction not matched to a gene. The sequence is built from TRBV18 and TRBJ2-7, with TRBD2 matching 7 junction bases. This clonotype originated in a woman aged 18 to 35 with Graves' ophthalmopathy. Donor details come from another sample of the same person, matched by shared clones. The sample consisted of peripheral blood. CDR3 reads: CASSPGLWHEQYF. The nucleotides are TGTGCCAGCTCCCCGGGACTATGGCACGAGCAGTACTTC.